One and the same sample provided the 14 T cell receptor beta chains below, sequenced in a study of shared clonotypes between healthy human individuals. The naive CD8 population came from CD45RO-negative cells selected for CCR7, without terminally differentiated effector memory CD45RA+ cells. TCRdb's copy holds only in-frame clones and misses some; the assay was immunoSEQ multiplex PCR. The table has about 2,100,000 clones, about 92% seen once. The sequenced sample was naive CD8+ T cells from PBMCs. The receptors were gathered from a man between 18 and 29 years old in good health. Some clones in this sample may be carry-over from other donors' samples.

The chain couples TRBV7-9 to TRBJ1-3; D is perhaps TRBD1 (5 bases). V lost 7 bases to trimming and J lost 3 bases, with 10 bases between them. This CDR3 is built from 13 residues. CDR1 and CDR2 (germline): SEHNR, FQNEAQ (reference sequence). CDR3 sequence: CASTLGVGNTIYF. CDR3 DNA sequence: TGTGCCAGCACCCTAGGGGTTGGAAACACCATATATTTT.

V is TRBV6-4 and J is TRBJ2-1; 12 nucleotides align to TRBD2. CDR1 is MRHNA, CDR2 SNTAGT, per germline. The CDR3 loop spans 18 amino acids. The ends lost 2 bases at V and 2 bases at J; junction bases unmatched: 7. The CDR3: CASSDRTSGEGTYNEQFF. CDR3 sequence (DNA): TGTGCCAGCAGTGACCGGACTAGCGGGGAAGGAACCTACAATGAGCAGTTCTTC.

The genes are TRBV5-1 and TRBJ1-2; D ambiguous. The CDR3 has 17 amino acids. The V end was cut by 0 bases, the J end by 3 bases, with 18 bases between. CDR1 and CDR2 (germline): SGHRS, YFSETQ. The CDR3 region has the DNA TGCGCCAGCAGCTTGGGAGTAGCAGGACGGGCTGACTATGGCTACACCTTC. Its protein product is CASSLGVAGRADYGYTF.

This chain connects TRBV14 to TRBJ2-7; 9 bases align to TRBD2. The CDR3 covers 16 residues. Losses at the gene ends were 4 bases for V and 2 bases for J; bases not matched to a gene: 9. Germline CDR1 reads SGHDN; CDR2 reads FVKESK. The CDR3 coding sequence is TGTGCCAGCAGCCGCGGGACTAGCTGGCCTCCCTACGAGCAGTACTTC. This sequence encodes CASSRGTSWPPYEQYF.

This clone was recorded only once. This chain connects TRBV10-2 to TRBJ2-1; possible D gene TRBD2, 6 bases. This CDR3 comprises 15 residues. V was cut by 2 bases and J by 6 bases, with 14 bases left in between. Germline V gene lookup returns CDR1 WSHSY and CDR2 SAAADI. The CDR3 DNA follows: TGCGCCAGCAGTGAGGGCAGCGGGTACGCCAATGAGCAGTTCTTC. It specifies CASSEGSGYANEQFF.

The chain joins TRBV7-3 to TRBJ2-5; no reliable D call. V shed 1 base and J shed 5 bases, with 14 bases lying between them. The germline V gene encodes CDR1 SGHTA and CDR2 FQGTGA. CDR3 length: 15 amino acids. For the CDR3, the DNA is TGTGCCAGCAGCTTAATTGGAATTTCGGATGAGACCCAGTACTTC. It translates to CASSLIGISDETQYF.

The chain links TRBV10-2 to TRBJ2-5, with D perhaps matching TRBD1 (5 bases). Deletions cut 0 bases from V and 4 bases from J, with 12 bases between. This CDR3 is built from 15 residues. CDR1 and CDR2 (germline): WSHSY, SAAADI. The CDR3, as DNA: TGCGCCAGCAGTGAGTCGCTAGGCAGGGCAGAGACCCAGTACTTC. Protein sequence: CASSESLGRAETQYF.

This chain links TRBV7-9 with TRBJ2-7, with 11 bases aligning to TRBD1. CDR3 length equals 15 residues. Per the germline V gene, CDR1 is SEHNR and CDR2 is FQNEAQ (reference sequence). J lost 6 bases, V lost 5 bases, and 9 bases had no gene match. The DNA of the CDR3 is TGTGCCAGCAGCGTCAGGACAGGGGGCTTCGCCGAGCAGTACTTC. Protein: CASSVRTGGFAEQYF.

This clone was recorded only once. The chain recombines TRBV7-3 with TRBJ2-2; 15 bases match TRBD2. In germline, CDR1 is SGHTA, CDR2 FQGTGA. This CDR3 is built from 19 residues. J lost 3 bases, V lost 1 base, and 6 bases had no gene match. The CDR3: CASSLKGLAGGPHTGELFF. CDR3 nucleotides: TGTGCCAGCAGCTTAAAGGGACTAGCGGGAGGTCCGCACACCGGGGAGCTGTTTTTT.

As regards this clone: Different DNA sequences within this sample yield the same CDR3. CDR3 amino acids: CASSLRLAGGADTQYF. The CDR3 bases are TGTGCCAGCAGTTTACGGCTAGCGGGAGGGGCAGATACGCAGTATTTT. The chain uses TRBV27 and TRBJ2-3; 12 bases are shared with TRBD2. CDR1 is MNHEY, CDR2 SMNVEV, per germline (reference sequence). This CDR3 region has 16 residues. V dropped 2 bases and J dropped 4; count of bases not matched to a gene: 4.

The rearrangement links TRBV11-2 to TRBJ1-1; D call uncertain. Per the germline V gene, CDR1 is SGHAT and CDR2 is FQNNGV. This CDR3 has 15 residues. The ends were cut back, 5 bases at V and 0 bases at J, with 13 bases in the middle. This CDR3 reads CASSPFRGLNTEAFF. The CDR3 DNA reads as TGTGCCAGCAGCCCCTTTCGGGGTTTGAACACTGAAGCTTTCTTT.

This chain links TRBV7-9 with TRBJ2-7; possible D gene TRBD1, 5 bases. V gave up 5 bases and J gave up 4 bases, with 9 bases separating them. CDR1 is SEHNR and CDR2 is FQNEAQ in the germline V gene (reference sequence). The length of the CDR3 is 12 residues. CDR3 protein: CASSQDTYEQYF. CDR3 nucleotides: TGTGCCAGCAGCCAGGACACTTACGAGCAGTACTTC.

J is TRBJ1-2 and V is TRBV10-3, with 12 positions matching TRBD1. After removal of 4 bases from V and 1 base from J, the junction contained 4 bases not matched to a gene. Germline loops: CDR1 ENHRY, CDR2 SYGVKD. The CDR3 consists of 16 residues. This CDR3 reads CAISGGTGGVNYGYTF. The CDR3 DNA is TGTGCCATCAGTGGCGGGACAGGGGGCGTTAACTATGGCTACACCTTC.

The chain is built from TRBV5-5 and TRBJ2-7, with no clear D. V was cut by 0 bases and J by 2 bases, with 9 bases left in between. CDR1 SGHKS and CDR2 YYEKEE come from the germline V gene (reference sequence). CDR3 length: 14 amino acids. The CDR3 reads CASSLERRAYEQYF. The CDR3 DNA reads as TGTGCCAGCAGCTTGGAACGGCGAGCCTACGAGCAGTACTTC.